This TCR beta chain emerged from a study of blood T cell repertoires in COVID-19. Profiling relied on immunoSEQ multiplex PCR, and the TCRdb table lists in-frame clones only, not all of them. The sample holds roughly 110,000 clones; about 91% are singletons and the top ten take 5.5% to 8%. Germline lookup yields CDR1 LGHNA and CDR2 YSLEER. The CDR3 consists of 15 residues. Trimming took 1 base from V and 0 from J, leaving 9 bases between them. The source is a man in his fifties with active or convalescent COVID-19. V is TRBV4-3 and J is TRBJ2-5; D is unresolved. Sequenced input: peripheral blood. The CDR3 spells CASSQGVTDQETQYF. The CDR3 DNA reads as TGCGCCAGCAGCCAAGGGGTCACAGACCAAGAGACCCAGTACTTC.